These 20 T cell receptor beta chains were sequenced from one sample in a study of T cell responses to AZD1222 COVID-19 vaccine. TCRdb keeps only in-frame clones here, not all; method: immunoSEQ multiplex PCR. This sample yields approximately 84,000 clones, of which approximately 91% are seen a single time; 2.4% belongs to the top ten. Specimen: peripheral blood, collected on day 0 of AZD1222 vaccination. The receptors shown here come from an adult in good health.

The V gene is TRBV2, the J gene TRBJ1-3; D call uncertain. Trimming pared 8 bases from V and 0 bases from J, leaving 11 bases between. Germline V gene lookup returns CDR1 SNHLY and CDR2 FYNNEI. This CDR3 is built from 14 residues. The CDR3 bases are TGTGCCAGCTTTAGGACGGTCTCTGGAAACACCATATATTTT. This translates into CASFRTVSGNTIYF.

The gene calls are TRBV7-9 and TRBJ1-1; D remains unclear. Germline V gene data show CDR1 as SEHNR and CDR2 as FQNEAQ (reference sequence). There are 13 residues in the CDR3. Between the trimmed V and J ends, which lost 1 base and 4 bases, there was a span of 7 bases. For the CDR3, the DNA is TGTGCCAGCAGCTTAGGTTATGGCACTGAAGCTTTCTTT. It codes for CASSLGYGTEAFF.

This clone turned up a few times. The V and J genes are TRBV4-1 and TRBJ2-5; 11 positions match TRBD2. CDR1 is MGHRA and CDR2 is YSYEKL in the germline V gene. This CDR3 contains 16 residues. Losses at the gene ends were 1 base for V and 1 base for J; bases not matched to a gene: 2. The CDR3 reads CASSQGLAGSQETQYF. DNA of the CDR3: TGCGCCAGCAGCCAAGGACTAGCGGGAAGCCAAGAGACCCAGTACTTC.

The chain links TRBV6-2 or TRBV6-3 to TRBJ2-3, with a tentative D call TRBD2 (7 bases). This CDR3 spans 14 amino acids. The germline V and J ends were trimmed by 2 bases and 2 bases, with 8 bases remaining between them. The germline gives CDR1 MNHEY, CDR2 SVGEGT. This chain's CDR3 is CASSYGGATDTQYF. CDR3 in DNA: TGTGCCAGCAGTTACGGGGGGGCCACAGATACGCAGTATTTT.

The chain combines TRBV9 with TRBJ1-2, with a weak D call TRBD1 (6 bases). The CDR3 extends over 14 amino acids. The V gene's germline CDR1 is SGDLS and CDR2 YYNGEE. Deletions cut 4 bases from V and 4 bases from J, with 14 bases between. The CDR3 reads CASSTQGSLYGYTF. CDR3 sequence (DNA): TGTGCCAGCAGCACACAGGGATCCCTCTATGGCTACACCTTC.

The V and J genes are TRBV6-4 and TRBJ2-2; D is possibly TRBD1 or TRBD2 (5 bases each). Trimming cost V 2 bases and J 5 bases, with 9 bases left between them. Germline CDR1 and CDR2: MRHNA and SNTAGT. The CDR3 totals 14 residues. The CDR3 DNA follows: TGTGCCAGCAGTGACGTGGGGGATACCGGGGAGCTGTTTTTT. Translating it yields CASSDVGDTGELFF.

The J gene is TRBJ2-5, the V gene TRBV7-9; 7 nucleotides align to TRBD2. The germline gives CDR1 SEHNR, CDR2 FQNEAQ (reference sequence). V shed 1 base, J shed 2 bases, and the junction held 4 bases outside the gene matches. CDR3 length: 15 amino acids. CDR3 bases: TGTGCCAGCAGCTTAGAGGGAGGGCAACAAGAGACCCAGTACTTC. Protein product: CASSLEGGQQETQYF.

This rearrangement joins TRBV2 to TRBJ1-1, with D tentatively TRBD1 (5 bases). Trimming took 6 bases from V and 1 from J, leaving 12 bases between them. The CDR3 is 14 residues long. Germline V gene data show CDR1 as SNHLY and CDR2 as FYNNEI. The DNA for the CDR3 is TGTGCCAGCAGGGCCGGGGGTACGAACACTGAAGCTTTCTTT. It is translated as CASRAGGTNTEAFF. The full variable domain, in which reference TRBV2 and TRBJ1-1 provide the parts outside the CDR3, is EPEVTQTPSHQVTQMGQEVILRCVPISNHLYFYWYRQILGQKVEFLVSFYNNEISEKSEIFDDQFSVERPDGSNFTLKIRSTKLEDSAMYFCASRAGGTNTEAFFGQGTRLTVV.

This clone showed up just once. This sequence joins TRBV2 and TRBJ2-7; D remains unclear. Trimming removed 2 bases from V and 7 bases from J, with 15 bases in between. Germline CDR1 and CDR2: SNHLY and FYNNEI. The CDR3 is 14 amino acids. CDR3 loop: CASSEKGGRREQYF. The CDR3 DNA reads as TGTGCCAGCAGTGAAAAAGGTGGTCGTCGGGAGCAGTACTTC.

V usage is TRBV5-1 and J usage is TRBJ2-5; possibly TRBD2 for D (5 bases). CDR1 and CDR2 (germline): SGHRS, YFSETQ. Trimming took off 4 bases at V and 5 bases at J, with 15 bases between the two ends. This CDR3 spans 14 amino acids. This CDR3 is CASSPAPGMETQYF. The CDR3 region has the DNA TGCGCCAGCAGCCCTGCCCCCGGGATGGAGACCCAGTACTTC.

The chain employs TRBV3-1 (or the pseudogene TRBV3-2) and TRBJ2-1, with D maybe TRBD2 (5 bases). Trimming shortened V by 0 bases and J by 2 bases, and 17 bases separated the two germline ends. The CDR3 has 18 residues. Germline V CDR1 and CDR2: LGHDT, YNNKEL (reference sequence). The CDR3, as DNA: TGTGCCAGCAGCCAAGAGAACACGGGAAAGGTGGCCTACAATGAGCAGTTCTTC. Its protein product is CASSQENTGKVAYNEQFF.

The rearrangement uses TRBV2 and TRBJ2-7; possibly TRBD1 or TRBD2 for D (5 bases each). Trimming pared 5 bases from V and 7 bases from J, leaving 9 bases between. This CDR3 comprises 11 residues. The germline CDR1 and CDR2 sequences are SNHLY and FYNNEI. CDR3 residues: CASSWGWEQYF. CDR3 in DNA: TGTGCCAGCAGTTGGGGGTGGGAGCAGTACTTC.

The rearrangement uses TRBV5-1 and TRBJ1-6; TRBD1 aligns across 10 bases. Germline CDR1 SGHRS, CDR2 YFSETQ. The CDR3 is made up of 14 amino acids. V lost 4 bases, J lost 7 bases, and 2 bases stayed unmatched. CDR3 sequence (DNA): TGCGCCAGCAGCCGGACAGGGGGAAATTCACCCCTCCACTTT. Translating it yields CASSRTGGNSPLHF.

As DNA, the CDR3 is TGTGCCAGCTCTCACACTGCAGGGGGAAGAAGCACTGAAGCTTTCTTT. This encodes CASSHTAGGRSTEAFF. The chain combines TRBV18 with TRBJ1-1; TRBD1 agrees at 7 bases. The germline CDR1 and CDR2 sequences are KGHSH and LQKENI. V lost 6 bases to trimming and J lost 4 bases; unmatched junction nucleotides: 14. The CDR3 contains 16 residues.

The chain has TRBV11-2 and TRBJ2-1, with 12 bases aligning to TRBD2. V shed 0 bases and J 2 bases; nucleotides not matched to a gene: 2. CDR3 length equals 17 residues. The germline gives CDR1 SGHAT, CDR2 FQNNGV. The CDR3, as DNA: TGTGCCAGCAGCTTAGAGCTAGCGGGGGGGCCCTACAATGAGCAGTTCTTC. Amino acids: CASSLELAGGPYNEQFF.

The chain uses TRBV5-1 and TRBJ2-1; TRBD2 matches 13 bases. The CDR3 contains 15 residues. The germline V gene has CDR1 SGHRS and CDR2 YFSETQ. Trimming cost V 2 bases and J 5 bases; bases outside gene matches: 1. The CDR3 region is CASSFGTSGNNEQFF. CDR3 coding DNA: TGCGCCAGCAGCTTTGGGACTAGCGGGAACAATGAGCAGTTCTTC.

The chain combines TRBV2 with TRBJ2-7, with D possibly being TRBD2 (6 bases). The CDR3 is 16 amino acids. Germline-derived CDR1 and CDR2 are SNHLY and FYNNEI. V was pared by 7 bases and J by 2 bases, with 21 bases between. The CDR3 is CASTLPLWLATYEQYF. CDR3 nucleotide sequence: TGTGCCAGCACCCTCCCATTGTGGCTAGCGACCTACGAGCAGTACTTC.

This clone was seen a single time. This chain uses TRBV6-2 or TRBV6-3 with TRBJ2-3; no reliable D call. Trimming removed 5 bases from V and 6 bases from J, with 15 bases in between. Germline loops: CDR1 MNHEY, CDR2 SVGEGT. The CDR3 consists of 14 residues. The CDR3 region has the DNA TGTGCCAGCAGTACCCTTCGGCCCGGTGATACGCAGTATTTT. This sequence encodes CASSTLRPGDTQYF.

A few counts support this clone. V and J are TRBV4-2 and TRBJ2-7; 7 bases agree with TRBD1. The CDR3 totals 15 residues. V trimming: 4 bases; J trimming: 4 bases; junction bases outside the gene matches: 10. CDR1 and CDR2 from the germline V gene are LGHNA and YNFKEQ. DNA of the CDR3: TGTGCCAGCAGCCCAGTAGGACAGGTTAGGTACGAGCAGTACTTC. This gives the protein CASSPVGQVRYEQYF.

This clone was picked up one time. In nucleotides, the CDR3 is TGCGCCAGCAGCCAAGGGGTAGGAGACAATGCTTATAGCAATCAGCCCCAGCATTTT. Translation: CASSQGVGDNAYSNQPQHF. V is TRBV4-3 and J is TRBJ1-5, with D unclear. The CDR3 has 19 residues. V lost 1 base, J lost 0 bases, and 19 bases lay in between. The germline CDR1 and CDR2 sequences are LGHNA and YSLEER.